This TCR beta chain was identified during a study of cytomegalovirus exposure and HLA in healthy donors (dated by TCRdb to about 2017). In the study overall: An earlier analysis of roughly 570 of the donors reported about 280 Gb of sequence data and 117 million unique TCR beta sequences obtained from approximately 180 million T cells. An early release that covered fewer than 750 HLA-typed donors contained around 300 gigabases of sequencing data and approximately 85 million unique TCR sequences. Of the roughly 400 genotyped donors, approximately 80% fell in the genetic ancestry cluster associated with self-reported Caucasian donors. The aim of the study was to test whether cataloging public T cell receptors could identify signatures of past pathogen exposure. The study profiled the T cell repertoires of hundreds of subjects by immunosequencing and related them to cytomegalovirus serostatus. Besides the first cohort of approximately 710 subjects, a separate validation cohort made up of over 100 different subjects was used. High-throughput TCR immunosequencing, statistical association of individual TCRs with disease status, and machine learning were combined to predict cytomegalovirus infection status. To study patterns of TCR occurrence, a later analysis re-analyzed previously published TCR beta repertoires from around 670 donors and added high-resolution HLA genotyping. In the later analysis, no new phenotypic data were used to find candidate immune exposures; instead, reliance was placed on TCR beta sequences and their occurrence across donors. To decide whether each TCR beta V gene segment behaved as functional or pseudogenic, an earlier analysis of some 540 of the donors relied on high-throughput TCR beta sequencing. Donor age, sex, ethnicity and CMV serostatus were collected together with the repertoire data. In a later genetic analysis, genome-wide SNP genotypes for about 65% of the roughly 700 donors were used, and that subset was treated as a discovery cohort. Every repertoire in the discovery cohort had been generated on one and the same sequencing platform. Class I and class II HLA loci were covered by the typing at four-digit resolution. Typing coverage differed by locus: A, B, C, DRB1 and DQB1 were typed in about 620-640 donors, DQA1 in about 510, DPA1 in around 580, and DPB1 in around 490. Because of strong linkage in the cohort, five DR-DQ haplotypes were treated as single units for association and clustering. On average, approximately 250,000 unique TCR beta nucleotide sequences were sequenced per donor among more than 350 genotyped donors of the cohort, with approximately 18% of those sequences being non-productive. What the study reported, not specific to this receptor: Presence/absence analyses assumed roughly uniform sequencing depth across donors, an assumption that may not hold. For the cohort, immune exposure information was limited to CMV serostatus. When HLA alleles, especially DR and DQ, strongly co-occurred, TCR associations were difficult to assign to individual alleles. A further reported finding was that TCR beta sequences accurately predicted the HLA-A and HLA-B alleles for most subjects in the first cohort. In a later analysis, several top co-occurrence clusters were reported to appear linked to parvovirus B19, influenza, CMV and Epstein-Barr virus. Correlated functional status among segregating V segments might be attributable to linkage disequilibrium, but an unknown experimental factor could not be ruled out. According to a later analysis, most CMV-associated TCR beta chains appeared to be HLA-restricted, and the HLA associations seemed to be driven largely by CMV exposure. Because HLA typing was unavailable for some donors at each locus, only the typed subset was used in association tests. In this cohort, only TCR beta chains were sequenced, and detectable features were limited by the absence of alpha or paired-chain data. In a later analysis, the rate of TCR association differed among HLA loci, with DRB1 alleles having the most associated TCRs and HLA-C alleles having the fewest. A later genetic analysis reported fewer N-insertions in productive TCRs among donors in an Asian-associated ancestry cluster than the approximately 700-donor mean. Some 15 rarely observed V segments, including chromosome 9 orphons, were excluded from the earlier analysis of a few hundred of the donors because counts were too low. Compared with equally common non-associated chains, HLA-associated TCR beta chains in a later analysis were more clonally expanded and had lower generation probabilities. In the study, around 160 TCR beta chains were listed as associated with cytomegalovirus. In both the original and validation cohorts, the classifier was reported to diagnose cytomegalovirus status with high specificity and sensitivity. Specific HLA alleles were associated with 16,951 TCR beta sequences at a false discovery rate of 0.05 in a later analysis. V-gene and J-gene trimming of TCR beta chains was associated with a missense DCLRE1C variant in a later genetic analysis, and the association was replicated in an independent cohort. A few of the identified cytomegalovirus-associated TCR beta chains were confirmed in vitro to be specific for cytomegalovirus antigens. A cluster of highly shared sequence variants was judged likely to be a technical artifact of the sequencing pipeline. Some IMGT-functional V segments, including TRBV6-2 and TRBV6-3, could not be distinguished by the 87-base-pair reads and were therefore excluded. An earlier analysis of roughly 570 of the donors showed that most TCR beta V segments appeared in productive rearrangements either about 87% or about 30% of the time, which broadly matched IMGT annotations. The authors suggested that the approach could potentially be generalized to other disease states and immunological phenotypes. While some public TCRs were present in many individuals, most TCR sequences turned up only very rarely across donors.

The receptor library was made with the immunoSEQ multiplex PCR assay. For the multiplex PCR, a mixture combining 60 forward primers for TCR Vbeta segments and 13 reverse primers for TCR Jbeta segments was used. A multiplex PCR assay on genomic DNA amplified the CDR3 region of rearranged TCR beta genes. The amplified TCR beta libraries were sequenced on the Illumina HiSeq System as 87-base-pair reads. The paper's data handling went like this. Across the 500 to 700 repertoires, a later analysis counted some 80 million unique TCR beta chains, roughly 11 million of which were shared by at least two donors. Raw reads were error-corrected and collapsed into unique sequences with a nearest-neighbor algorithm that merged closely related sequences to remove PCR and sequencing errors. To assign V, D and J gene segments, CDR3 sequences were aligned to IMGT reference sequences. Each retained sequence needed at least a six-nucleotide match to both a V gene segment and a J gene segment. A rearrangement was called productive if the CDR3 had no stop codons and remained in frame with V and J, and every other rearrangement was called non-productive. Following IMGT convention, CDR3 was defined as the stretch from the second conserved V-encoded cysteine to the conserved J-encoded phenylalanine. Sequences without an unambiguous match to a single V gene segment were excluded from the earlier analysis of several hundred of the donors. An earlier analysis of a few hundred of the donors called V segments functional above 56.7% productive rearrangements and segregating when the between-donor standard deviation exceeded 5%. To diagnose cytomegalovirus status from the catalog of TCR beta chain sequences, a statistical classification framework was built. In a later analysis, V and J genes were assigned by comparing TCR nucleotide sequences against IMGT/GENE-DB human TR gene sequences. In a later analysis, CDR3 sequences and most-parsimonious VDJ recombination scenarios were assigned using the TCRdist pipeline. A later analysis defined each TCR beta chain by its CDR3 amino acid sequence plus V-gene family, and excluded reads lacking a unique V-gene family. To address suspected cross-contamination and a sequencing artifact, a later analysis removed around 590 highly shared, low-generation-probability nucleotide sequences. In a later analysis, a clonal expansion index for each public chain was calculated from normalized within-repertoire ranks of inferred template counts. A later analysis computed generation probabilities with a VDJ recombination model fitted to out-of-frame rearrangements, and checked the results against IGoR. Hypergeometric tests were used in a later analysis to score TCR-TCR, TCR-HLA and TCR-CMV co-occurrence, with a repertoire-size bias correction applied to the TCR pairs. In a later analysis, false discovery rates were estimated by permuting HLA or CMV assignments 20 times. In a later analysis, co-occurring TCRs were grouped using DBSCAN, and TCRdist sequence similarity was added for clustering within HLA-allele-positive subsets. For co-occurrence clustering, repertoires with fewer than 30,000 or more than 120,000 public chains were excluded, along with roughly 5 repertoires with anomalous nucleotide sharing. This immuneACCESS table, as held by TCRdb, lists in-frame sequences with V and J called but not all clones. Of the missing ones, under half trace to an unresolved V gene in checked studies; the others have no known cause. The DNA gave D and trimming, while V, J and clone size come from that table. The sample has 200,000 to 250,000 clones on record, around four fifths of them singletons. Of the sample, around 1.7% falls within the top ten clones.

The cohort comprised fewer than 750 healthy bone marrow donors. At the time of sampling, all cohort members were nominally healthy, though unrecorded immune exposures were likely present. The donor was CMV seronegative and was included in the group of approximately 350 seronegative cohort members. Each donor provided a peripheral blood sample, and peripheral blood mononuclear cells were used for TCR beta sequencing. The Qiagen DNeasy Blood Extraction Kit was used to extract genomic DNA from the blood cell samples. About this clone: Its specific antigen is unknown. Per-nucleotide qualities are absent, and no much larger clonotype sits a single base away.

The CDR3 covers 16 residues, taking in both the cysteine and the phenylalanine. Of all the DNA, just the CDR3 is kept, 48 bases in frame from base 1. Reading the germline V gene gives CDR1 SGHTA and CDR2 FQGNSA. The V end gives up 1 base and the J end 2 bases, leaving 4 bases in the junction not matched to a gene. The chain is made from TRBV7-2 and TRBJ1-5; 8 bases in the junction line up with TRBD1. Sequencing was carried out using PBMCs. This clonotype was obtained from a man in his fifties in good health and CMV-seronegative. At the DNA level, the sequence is TGTGCCAGCAGCTTAGTCAGGGGGCGAGGCAATCAGCCCCAGCATTTT. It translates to CASSLVRGRGNQPQHF.